The present entry profiles one TCR beta chain with its context. Per germline, CDR1 SNHLY and CDR2 FYNNEI. The CDR3 sequence is 14 residues long. Germline trimming cut 8 bases from V and 0 bases from J; bases unmatched to any gene: 5. Data came from immunoSEQ multiplex PCR; TCRdb stores just in-frame clones and leaves some out. The sample holds more than 90,000 clones, approximately 95% seen once. The data originate from a study of technical replicates of blood from a few donors. Sequencing used T cells isolated from PBMCs. The chain joins TRBV2 to TRBJ2-7; the match to TRBD1 covers 9 bases. The receptor was derived from a human donor in good health. The CDR3 spells CASQDRGSSYEQYF. The CDR3 nucleotides read TGTGCCAGCCAAGACAGGGGGAGCTCCTACGAGCAGTACTTC.